This T cell receptor beta chain was recovered during a study of T cells in Graves' hyperthyroidism and ophthalmopathy. Amplified TCR beta CDR3 regions came from RNA transcripts. First-round RT-PCR targeting the TCR CDR3 was performed with the HTBI primer set. TCRdb itself ran the multiplex PCR reads through MiXCR, one entry per CDR3 protein. The data show 600,000 or so distinct CDR3 sequences, about half seen once. This clonotype was seen only a few times. Germline V gene data show CDR1 as LNHDA and CDR2 as SQIVND (reference sequence). The CDR3 contains 15 residues. With 5 bases removed from V and 7 bases from J, the gap between germline ends came to 21 bases.

Sequenced material: peripheral blood or thyroid tissue (not recorded which). This chain joins TRBV19 and TRBJ2-7, with D hard to call. The source of this sequence is a young woman with Graves' hyperthyroidism. In DNA, the CDR3 is TGTGCCAGTAGTGCTTCTTGGACCGCATTTGGGGAGCAGTACTTC. Translation gives CASSASWTAFGEQYF.